This T cell receptor (beta chain) comes out of a study of cytotoxic CD8 clonotypes in ibrutinib-treated CLL. Study-level results: Public clonotypes were uncommon and contracted or stayed stable on treatment. Ibrutinib response saw clonality rise, and progression saw it return toward baseline.

TCR beta libraries used around 2 micrograms of DNA from cryopreserved PBMCs. Germline V gene sequence: CDR1 SGHAT, CDR2 FQNNGV. With V trimmed by 5 bases and J by 5 bases, 7 bases remained unmatched. The CDR3 has 14 residues. The targeted sequencing depth was 1 in 200,000 to 1 in 1 million T cells. This table comes from immunoSEQ multiplex PCR, and its TCRdb copy is limited to in-frame clones, with some not included. The sample contains a few hundred thousand clones, over 60% of which appear only once. On this clone: Antigen specificity is unknown.

This sequence joins TRBV11-2 and TRBJ2-5; 8 bases fit TRBD2. The sample here was PBMCs, taken after 36 months of ibrutinib treatment. This sequence originates from a human donor with chronic lymphocytic leukemia. For the CDR3, the DNA is TGTGCCAGCAGCCCCCGGACTAGCATTGAGACCCAGTACTTC. Translated, it gives CASSPRTSIETQYF.